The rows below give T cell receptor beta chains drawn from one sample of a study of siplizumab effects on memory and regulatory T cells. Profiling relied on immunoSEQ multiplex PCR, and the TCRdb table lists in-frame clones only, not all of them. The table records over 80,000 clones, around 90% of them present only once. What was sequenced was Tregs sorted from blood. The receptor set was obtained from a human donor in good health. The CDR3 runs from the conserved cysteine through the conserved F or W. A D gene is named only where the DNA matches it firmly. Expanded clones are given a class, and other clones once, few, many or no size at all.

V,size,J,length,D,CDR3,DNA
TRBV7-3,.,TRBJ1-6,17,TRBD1,CASSLTGQAAWASPLHF,TGTGCCAGCAGCTTAACAGGACAGGCCGCCTGGGCCTCACCCCTCCACTTT
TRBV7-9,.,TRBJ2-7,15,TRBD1,CASSLGTGGTYEQYF,TGTGCCAGCAGCCTAGGGACAGGGGGAACCTACGAGCAGTACTTC
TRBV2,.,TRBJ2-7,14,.,CARSRGPKPGEQYF,TGTGCCCGATCCCGGGGCCCTAAGCCTGGCGAGCAGTACTTC
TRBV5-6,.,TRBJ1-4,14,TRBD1,CASSSDRGNEKLFF,TGTGCCAGCAGCTCGGACAGGGGGAATGAAAAACTGTTTTTT
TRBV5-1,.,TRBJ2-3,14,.,CASSRGDFTDTQYF,TGCGCCAGCAGCCGCGGGGATTTCACAGATACGCAGTATTTT
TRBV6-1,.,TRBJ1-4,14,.,CASSLGGRGEKLFF,TGTGCCAGCAGTCTCGGGGGACGAGGCGAAAAACTGTTTTTT
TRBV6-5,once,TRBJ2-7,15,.,CASSSTGTGSYEQYF,TGTGCCAGCAGTTCCACCGGGACTGGCTCCTACGAGCAGTACTTC
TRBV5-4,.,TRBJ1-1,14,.,CASSLPSVGAEAFF,TGTGCCAGCAGCTTACCGAGTGTAGGCGCTGAAGCTTTCTTT
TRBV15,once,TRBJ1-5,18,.,CATSRPLWAGQSNQPQHF,TGTGCCACCAGCAGACCCCTTTGGGCAGGCCAGAGCAATCAGCCCCAGCATTTT
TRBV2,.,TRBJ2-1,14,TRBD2,CASSSAGGYNEQFF,TGTGCCAGCAGCTCAGCGGGGGGGTACAATGAGCAGTTCTTC